This entry concerns a single TCR beta chain. The source of the sample is a study of PD-L1 blockade in urothelial cancer. The trim removed 8 bases at V and 4 bases at J, leaving 9 bases unmatched. This CDR3 contains 14 residues. Looked up from germline, CDR1 is LNHDA and CDR2 is SQIVND (reference sequence). TCRdb's table, derived via immunoSEQ multiplex PCR, lists solely in-frame clones and lacks some. The sample lists about 35,000 clones, just over 35% seen once, with about 8.9% in the top ten. This sequence was found in a man between 60 and 75 years old with urothelial cancer. The sequencing here drew on tumor tissue, taken before atezolizumab (anti-PD-L1) treatment. V usage is TRBV19 and J usage is TRBJ2-7; 9 bases are a match to TRBD1. CDR3 sequence reads: CASSPGQGTYEQYF. The CDR3 coding sequence is TGTGCCAGTTCGCCGGGACAGGGTACGTACGAGCAGTACTTC.